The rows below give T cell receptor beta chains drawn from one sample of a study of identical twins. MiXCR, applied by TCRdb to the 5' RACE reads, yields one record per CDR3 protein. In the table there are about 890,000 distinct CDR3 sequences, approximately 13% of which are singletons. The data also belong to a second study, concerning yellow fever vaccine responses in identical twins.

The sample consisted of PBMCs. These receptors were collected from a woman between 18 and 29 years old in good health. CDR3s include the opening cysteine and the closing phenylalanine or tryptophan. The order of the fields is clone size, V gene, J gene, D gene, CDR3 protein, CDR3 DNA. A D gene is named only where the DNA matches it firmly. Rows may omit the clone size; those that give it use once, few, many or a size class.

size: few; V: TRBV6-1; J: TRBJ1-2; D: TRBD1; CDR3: CASSPQGAQNGYTF; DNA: TGTGCCAGCAGTCCACAGGGGGCCCAGAATGGCTACACCTTC
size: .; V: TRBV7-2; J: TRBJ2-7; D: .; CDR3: CASSAGHEQYF; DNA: TGTGCCAGCAGCGCTGGGCACGAGCAGTACTTC
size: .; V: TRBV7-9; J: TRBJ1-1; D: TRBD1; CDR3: CASSSWTGGMNTEAFF; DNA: TGTGCCAGCAGCTCCTGGACAGGCGGCATGAACACTGAAGCTTTCTTT
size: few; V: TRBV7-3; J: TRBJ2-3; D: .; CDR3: CASSFYTTDTQYF; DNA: TGTGCCAGCAGCTTTTATACCACAGATACGCAGTATTTT
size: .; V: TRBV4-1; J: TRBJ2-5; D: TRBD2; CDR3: CASSQATGGPETQYF; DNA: TGCGCCAGCAGCCAAGCGACGGGAGGGCCAGAGACCCAGTACTTC
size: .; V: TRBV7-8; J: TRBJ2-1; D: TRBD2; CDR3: CASSLSIGGGQSSYNEQFF; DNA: TGTGCCAGCAGCTTAAGTATTGGCGGGGGGCAGAGCTCCTACAATGAGCAGTTCTTC
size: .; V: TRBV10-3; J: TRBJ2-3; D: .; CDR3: CAIGEQTTDTQYF; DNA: TGTGCCATCGGTGAGCAGACCACAGATACGCAGTATTTT
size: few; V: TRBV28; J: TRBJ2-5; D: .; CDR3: CASSLGVRGSETQYF; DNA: TGTGCCAGCAGTTTAGGGGTACGAGGCTCGGAGACCCAGTACTTC
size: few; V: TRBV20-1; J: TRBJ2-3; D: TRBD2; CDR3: CSALAGTDTQYF; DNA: TGCAGTGCTCTAGCGGGCACAGATACGCAGTATTTT
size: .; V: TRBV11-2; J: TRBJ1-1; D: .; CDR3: CASSLFAARNTEAFF; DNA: TGTGCCAGCAGCTTGTTTGCAGCGAGGAACACTGAAGCTTTCTTT
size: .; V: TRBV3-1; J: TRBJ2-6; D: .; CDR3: CASSQATSSSGANVLTF; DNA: TGTGCCAGCAGCCAGGCCACCTCCAGCTCTGGGGCCAACGTCCTGACTTTC
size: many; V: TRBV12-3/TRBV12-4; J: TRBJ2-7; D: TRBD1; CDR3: CASSWDRDRGAYEQYF; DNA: TGTGCCAGCAGTTGGGACCGGGACAGGGGAGCCTACGAGCAGTACTTC
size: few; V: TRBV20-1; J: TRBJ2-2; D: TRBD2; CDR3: CSARGLAVNTGELFF; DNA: TGCAGTGCTAGAGGGCTAGCGGTGAACACCGGGGAGCTGTTTTTT
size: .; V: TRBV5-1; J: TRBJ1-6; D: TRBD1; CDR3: CASSASGQGISPLHF; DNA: TGCGCCAGCAGCGCGTCGGGACAGGGGATTTCACCCCTCCACTTT
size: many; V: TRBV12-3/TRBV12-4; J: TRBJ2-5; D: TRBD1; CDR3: CASSSQGARETQYF; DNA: TGTGCCAGCAGTTCGCAGGGGGCGCGGGAGACCCAGTACTTC
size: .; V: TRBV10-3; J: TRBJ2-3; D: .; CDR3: CAIRLGVRSTDTQYF; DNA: TGTGCCATCAGGTTGGGGGTCCGAAGCACAGATACGCAGTATTTT
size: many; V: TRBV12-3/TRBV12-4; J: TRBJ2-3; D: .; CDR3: CASSPGTRTDTQYF; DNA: TGTGCCAGCAGCCCCGGGACCCGGACAGATACGCAGTATTTT
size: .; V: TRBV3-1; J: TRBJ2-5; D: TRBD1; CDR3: CASRPQGVGETQYF; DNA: TGTGCCAGCAGACCCCAGGGGGTTGGAGAGACCCAGTACTTC